This entry features one T cell receptor beta chain sequence. As yet, its antigen is unknown. Germline CDR1 is WNHNN and CDR2 is SYGVQD (reference sequence). This CDR3 has 14 amino acids. Germline trimming cut 6 bases from V and 7 bases from J; bases unmatched to any gene: 5. The record originates from a study of cytomegalovirus exposure and HLA in healthy donors. General study results and limits: CMV serostatus was the only recorded immune exposure for donors.

Vbeta (60) and Jbeta (13) primers were used in the PCR. TCRdb's table, derived via immunoSEQ multiplex PCR, lists solely in-frame clones and lacks some. The sample records some 150,000 clones, approximately 79% being singletons. The sequenced sample was PBMCs. The genes are TRBV10-1 and TRBJ2-2; TRBD1 aligns across 10 bases. The TCR originated in a young woman in good health and CMV-seronegative. In nucleotides, the CDR3 is TGCGCCAGCAGCCGGGACAGGGGTGGCGGGGAGCTGTTTTTT. The encoded protein is CASSRDRGGGELFF.